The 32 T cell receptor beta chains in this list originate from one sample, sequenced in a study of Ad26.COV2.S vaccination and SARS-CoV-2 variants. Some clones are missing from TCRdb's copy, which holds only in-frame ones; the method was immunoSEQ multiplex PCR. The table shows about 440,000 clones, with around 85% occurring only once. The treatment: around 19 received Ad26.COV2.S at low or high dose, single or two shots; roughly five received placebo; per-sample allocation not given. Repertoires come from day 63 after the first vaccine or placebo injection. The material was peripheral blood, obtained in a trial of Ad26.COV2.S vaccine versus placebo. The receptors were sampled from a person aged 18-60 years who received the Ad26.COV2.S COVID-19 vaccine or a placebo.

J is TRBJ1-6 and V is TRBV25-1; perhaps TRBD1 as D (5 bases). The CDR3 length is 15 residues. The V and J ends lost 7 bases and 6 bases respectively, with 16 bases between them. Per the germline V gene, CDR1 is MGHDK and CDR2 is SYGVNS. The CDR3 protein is CASKVGGASNSPLHF. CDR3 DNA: TGTGCCAGCAAGGTCGGTGGGGCAAGTAATTCACCCCTCCACTTT.

CDR3 loop: CASSSYRPPRGPEAFF. In DNA form, the CDR3 reads TGTGCCAGCAGTTCCTATAGACCCCCTAGAGGACCTGAAGCTTTCTTT. J is TRBJ1-1 and V is TRBV6-5; no reliable D call. This CDR3 comprises 16 residues. V shed 4 bases and J shed 6 bases, with 21 bases lying between them. Germline V gene data show CDR1 as MNHEY and CDR2 as SVGAGI.

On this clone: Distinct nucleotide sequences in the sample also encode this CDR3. The CDR3 sequence: CASSRGPGNTIYF. CDR3 DNA: TGTGCCAGCAGCAGGGGGCCTGGAAACACCATATATTTT. The V gene is TRBV27, the J gene TRBJ1-3; 8 bases align to TRBD1. V gave up 6 bases and J gave up 2 bases; unmatched junction bases: 0. Germline CDR1 is MNHEY and CDR2 is SMNVEV (reference sequence). The CDR3 is 13 residues long.

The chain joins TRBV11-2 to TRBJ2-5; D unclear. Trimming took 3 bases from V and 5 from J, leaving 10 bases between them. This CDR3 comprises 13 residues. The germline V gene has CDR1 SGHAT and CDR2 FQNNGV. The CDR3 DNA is TGTGCCAGCAGCTTCTCCAATCAGGAGACCCAGTACTTC. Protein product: CASSFSNQETQYF.

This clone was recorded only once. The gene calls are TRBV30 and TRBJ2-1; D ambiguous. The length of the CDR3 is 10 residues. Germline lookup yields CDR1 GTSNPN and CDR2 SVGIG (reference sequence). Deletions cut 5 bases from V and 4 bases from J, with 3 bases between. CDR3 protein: CAWAYNEQFF. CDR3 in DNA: TGTGCCTGGGCGTACAATGAGCAGTTCTTC.

The chain's CDR3 is CASSPPGNTIYF. Here the CDR3 DNA reads TGTGCCAGCAGCCCCCCTGGAAACACCATATATTTT. J is TRBJ1-3 and V is TRBV9; D is unresolved. The V and J ends lost 4 bases and 2 bases respectively, with 4 bases between them. The CDR3 covers 12 residues. The germline V gene has CDR1 SGDLS and CDR2 YYNGEE.

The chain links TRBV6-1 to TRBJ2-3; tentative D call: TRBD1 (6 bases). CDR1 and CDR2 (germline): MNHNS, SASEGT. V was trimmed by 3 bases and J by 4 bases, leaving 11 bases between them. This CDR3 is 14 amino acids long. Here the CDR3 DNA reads TGTGCCAGCAGTGACAGGGGACCGGCAGATACGCAGTATTTT. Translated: CASSDRGPADTQYF.

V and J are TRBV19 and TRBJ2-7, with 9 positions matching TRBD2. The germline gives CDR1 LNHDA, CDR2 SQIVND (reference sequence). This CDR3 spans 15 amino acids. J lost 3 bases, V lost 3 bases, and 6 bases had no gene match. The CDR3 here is CASSIDSGSVYEQYF. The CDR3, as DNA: TGTGCCAGTAGTATCGATAGCGGGAGCGTCTACGAGCAGTACTTC. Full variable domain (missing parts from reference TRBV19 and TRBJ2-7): DGGITQSPKYLFRKEGQNVTLSCEQNLNHDAMYWYRQDPGQGLRLIYYSQIVNDFQKGDIAEGYSVSREKKESFPLTVTSAQKNPTAFYLCASSIDSGSVYEQYFGPGTRLTVT.

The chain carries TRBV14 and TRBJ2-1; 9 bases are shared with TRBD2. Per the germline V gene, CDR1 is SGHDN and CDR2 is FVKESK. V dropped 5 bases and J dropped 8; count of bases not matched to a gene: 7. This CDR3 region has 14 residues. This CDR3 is CASSFAGGPYEQFF. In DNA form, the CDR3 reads TGTGCCAGCAGCTTTGCGGGAGGGCCCTATGAGCAGTTCTTC.

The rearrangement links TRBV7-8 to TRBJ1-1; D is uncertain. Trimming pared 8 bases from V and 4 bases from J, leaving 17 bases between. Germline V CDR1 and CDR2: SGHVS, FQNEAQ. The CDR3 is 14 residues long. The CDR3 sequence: CASDLGGRRTEAFF. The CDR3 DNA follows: TGTGCCAGCGACCTCGGCGGGCGACGCACTGAAGCTTTCTTT.

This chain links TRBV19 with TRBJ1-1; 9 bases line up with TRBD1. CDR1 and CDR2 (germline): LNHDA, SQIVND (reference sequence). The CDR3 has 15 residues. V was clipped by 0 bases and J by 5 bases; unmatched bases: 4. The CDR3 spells CASSIDRTGVTEAFF. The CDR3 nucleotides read TGTGCCAGTAGTATAGATCGGACAGGGGTAACTGAAGCTTTCTTT.

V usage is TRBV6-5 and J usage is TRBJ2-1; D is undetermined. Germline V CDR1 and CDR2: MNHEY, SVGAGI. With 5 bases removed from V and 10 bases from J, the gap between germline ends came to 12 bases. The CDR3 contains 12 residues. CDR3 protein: CASSQTAGEQFF. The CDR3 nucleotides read TGTGCCAGCAGTCAAACCGCTGGGGAGCAGTTCTTC.

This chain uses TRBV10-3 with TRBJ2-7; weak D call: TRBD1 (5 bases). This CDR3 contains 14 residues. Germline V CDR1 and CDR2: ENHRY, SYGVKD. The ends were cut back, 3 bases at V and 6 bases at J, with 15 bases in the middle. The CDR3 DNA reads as TGTGCCATCAGTGACAGGGTATCTTTCTCCGAGCAGTACTTC. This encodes CAISDRVSFSEQYF.

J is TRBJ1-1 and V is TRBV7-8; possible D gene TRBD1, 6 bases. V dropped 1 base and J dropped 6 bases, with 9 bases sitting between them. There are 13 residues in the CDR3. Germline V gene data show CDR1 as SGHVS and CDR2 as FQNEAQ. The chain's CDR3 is CASSLEGGPEAFF. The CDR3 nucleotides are TGTGCCAGCAGCTTAGAGGGGGGGCCTGAAGCTTTCTTT. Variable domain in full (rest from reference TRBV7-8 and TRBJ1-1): GAGVSQSPRYKVAKRGQDVALRCDPISGHVSLFWYQQALGQGPEFLTYFQNEAQLDKSGLPSDRFFAERPEGSVSTLKIQRTQQEDSAVYLCASSLEGGPEAFFGQGTRLTVV.

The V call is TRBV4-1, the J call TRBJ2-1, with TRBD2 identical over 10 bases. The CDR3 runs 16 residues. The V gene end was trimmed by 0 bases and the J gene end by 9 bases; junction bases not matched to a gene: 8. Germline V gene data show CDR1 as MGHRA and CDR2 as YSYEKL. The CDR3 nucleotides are TGCGCCAGCAGCCAAGAAGGACTACTAGCGGGACCTGAGCAGTTCTTC. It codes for CASSQEGLLAGPEQFF.

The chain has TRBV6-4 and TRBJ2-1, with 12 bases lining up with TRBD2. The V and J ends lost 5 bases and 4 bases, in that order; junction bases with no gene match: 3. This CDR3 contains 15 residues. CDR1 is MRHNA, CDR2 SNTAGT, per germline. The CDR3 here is CASSLLAGGYNEQFF. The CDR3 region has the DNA TGTGCCAGCAGTCTCCTAGCGGGAGGGTACAATGAGCAGTTCTTC.

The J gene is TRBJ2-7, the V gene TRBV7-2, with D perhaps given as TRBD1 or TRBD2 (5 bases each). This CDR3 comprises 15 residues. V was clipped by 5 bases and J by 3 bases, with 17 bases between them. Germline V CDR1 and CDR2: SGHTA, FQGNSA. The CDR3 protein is CASSPGAGSHYEQYF. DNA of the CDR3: TGTGCCAGCAGCCCCGGGGCCGGGTCACACTACGAGCAGTACTTC.

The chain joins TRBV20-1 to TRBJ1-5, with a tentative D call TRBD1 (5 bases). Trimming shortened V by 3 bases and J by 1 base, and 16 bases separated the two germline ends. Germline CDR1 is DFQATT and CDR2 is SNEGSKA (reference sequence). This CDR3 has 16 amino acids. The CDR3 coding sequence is TGCAGTGCTAGTGTCTTCGGGGGGAGCAGCAATCAGCCCCAGCATTTT. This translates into CSASVFGGSSNQPQHF.

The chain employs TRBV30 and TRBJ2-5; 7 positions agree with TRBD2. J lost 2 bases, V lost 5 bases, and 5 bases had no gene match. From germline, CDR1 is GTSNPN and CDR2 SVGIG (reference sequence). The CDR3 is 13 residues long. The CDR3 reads CAWAGGKQETQYF. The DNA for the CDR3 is TGTGCCTGGGCCGGGGGGAAACAAGAGACCCAGTACTTC.

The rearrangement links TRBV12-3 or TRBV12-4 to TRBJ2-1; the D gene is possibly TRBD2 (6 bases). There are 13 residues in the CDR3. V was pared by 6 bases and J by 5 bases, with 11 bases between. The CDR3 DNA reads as TGTGCCAGCAGCTCATGGGGGGACAATGAGCAGTTCTTC. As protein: CASSSWGDNEQFF.

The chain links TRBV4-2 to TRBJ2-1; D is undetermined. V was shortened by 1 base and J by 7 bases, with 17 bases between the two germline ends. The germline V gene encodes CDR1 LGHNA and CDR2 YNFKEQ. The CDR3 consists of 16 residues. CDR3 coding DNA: TGTGCCAGCAGCCAAGTGCGGAATCTTGGACGGAATGAGCAGTTCTTC. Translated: CASSQVRNLGRNEQFF.

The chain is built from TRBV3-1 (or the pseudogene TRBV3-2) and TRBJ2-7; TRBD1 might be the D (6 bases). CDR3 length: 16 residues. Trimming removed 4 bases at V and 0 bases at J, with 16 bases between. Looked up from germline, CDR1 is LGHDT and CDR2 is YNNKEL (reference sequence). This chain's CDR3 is CASSPTRTVSSYEQYF. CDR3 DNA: TGTGCCAGCAGCCCTACGAGGACAGTAAGCTCCTACGAGCAGTACTTC.

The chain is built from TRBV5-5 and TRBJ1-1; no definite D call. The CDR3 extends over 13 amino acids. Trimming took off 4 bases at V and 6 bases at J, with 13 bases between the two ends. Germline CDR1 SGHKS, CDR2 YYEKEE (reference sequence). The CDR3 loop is CASSLASIAEAFF. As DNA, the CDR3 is TGTGCCAGCAGCCTGGCTAGTATCGCTGAAGCTTTCTTT.

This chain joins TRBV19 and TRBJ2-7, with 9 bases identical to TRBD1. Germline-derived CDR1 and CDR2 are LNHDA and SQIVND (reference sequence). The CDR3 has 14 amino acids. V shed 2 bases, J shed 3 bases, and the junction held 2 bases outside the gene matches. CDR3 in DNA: TGTGCCAGTAGTATAAGGACAGGGGACTACGAGCAGTACTTC. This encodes CASSIRTGDYEQYF.

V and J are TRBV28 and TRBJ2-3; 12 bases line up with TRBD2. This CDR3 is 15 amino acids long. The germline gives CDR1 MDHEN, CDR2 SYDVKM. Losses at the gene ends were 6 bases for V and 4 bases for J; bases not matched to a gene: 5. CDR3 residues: CASRASGRAADTQYF. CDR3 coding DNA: TGTGCCAGCAGAGCTAGCGGGAGGGCCGCAGATACGCAGTATTTT.

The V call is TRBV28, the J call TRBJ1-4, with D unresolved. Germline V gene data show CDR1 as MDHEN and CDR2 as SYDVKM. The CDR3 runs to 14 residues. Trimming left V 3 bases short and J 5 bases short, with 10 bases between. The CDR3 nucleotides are TGTGCCAGCAGTTTCTTTATGGGGAATGAAAAACTGTTTTTT. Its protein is CASSFFMGNEKLFF.

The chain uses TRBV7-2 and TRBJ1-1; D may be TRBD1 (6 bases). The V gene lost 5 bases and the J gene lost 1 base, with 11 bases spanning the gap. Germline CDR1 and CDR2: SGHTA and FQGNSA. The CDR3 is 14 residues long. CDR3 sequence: CASSTGLRNTEAFF. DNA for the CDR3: TGTGCCAGCAGCACAGGGTTACGGAACACTGAAGCTTTCTTT.

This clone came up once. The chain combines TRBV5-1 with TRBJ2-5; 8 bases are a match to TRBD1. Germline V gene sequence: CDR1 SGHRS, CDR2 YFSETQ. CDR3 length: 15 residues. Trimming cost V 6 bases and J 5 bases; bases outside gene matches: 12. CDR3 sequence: CASKPGQGVGETQYF. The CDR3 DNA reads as TGCGCCAGCAAACCTGGACAGGGTGTCGGGGAGACCCAGTACTTC.

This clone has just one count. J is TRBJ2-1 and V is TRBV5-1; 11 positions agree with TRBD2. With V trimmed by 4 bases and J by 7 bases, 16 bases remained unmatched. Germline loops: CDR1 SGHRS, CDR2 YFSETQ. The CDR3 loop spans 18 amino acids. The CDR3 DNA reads TGCGCCAGCAGCCTCTTGCCAAGACAGCCTAGCGGGAGGAATGAGCAGTTCTTC. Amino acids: CASSLLPRQPSGRNEQFF.

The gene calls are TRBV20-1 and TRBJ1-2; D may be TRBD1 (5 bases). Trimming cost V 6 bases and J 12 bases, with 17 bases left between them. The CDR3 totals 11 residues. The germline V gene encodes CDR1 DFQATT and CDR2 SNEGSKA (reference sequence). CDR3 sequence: CSAGGGASNTF. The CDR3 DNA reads TGCAGTGCCGGCGGAGGGGCCTCCAACACCTTC.

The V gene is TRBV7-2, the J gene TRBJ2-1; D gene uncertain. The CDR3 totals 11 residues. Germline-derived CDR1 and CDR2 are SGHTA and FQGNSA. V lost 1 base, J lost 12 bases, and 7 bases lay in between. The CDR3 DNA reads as TGTGCCAGCAGCTTAGGGCCTCGGCAGTTCTTC. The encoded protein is CASSLGPRQFF.

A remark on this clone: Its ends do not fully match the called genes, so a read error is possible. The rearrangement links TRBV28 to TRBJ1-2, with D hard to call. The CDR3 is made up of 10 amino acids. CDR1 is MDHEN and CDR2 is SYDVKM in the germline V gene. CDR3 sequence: CASSEGGYYF. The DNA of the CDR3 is TGTGCCAGCAGTGAGGGAGGTTACTACTTC.